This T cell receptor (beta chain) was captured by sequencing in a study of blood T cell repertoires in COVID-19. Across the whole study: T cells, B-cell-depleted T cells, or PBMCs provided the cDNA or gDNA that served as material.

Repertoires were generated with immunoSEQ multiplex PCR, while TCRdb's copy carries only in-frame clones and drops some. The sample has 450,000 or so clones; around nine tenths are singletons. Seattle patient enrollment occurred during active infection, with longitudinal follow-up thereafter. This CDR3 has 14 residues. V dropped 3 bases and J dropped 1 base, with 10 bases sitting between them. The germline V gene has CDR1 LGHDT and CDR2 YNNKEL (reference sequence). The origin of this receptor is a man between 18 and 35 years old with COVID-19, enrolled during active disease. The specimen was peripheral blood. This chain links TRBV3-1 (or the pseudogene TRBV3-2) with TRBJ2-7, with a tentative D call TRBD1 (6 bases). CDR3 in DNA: TGTGCCAGCAGCCACCACGGGACATCCTACGAGCAGTACTTC. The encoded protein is CASSHHGTSYEQYF.